This T cell receptor (beta chain) was sequenced during a study of blood T cell repertoires in COVID-19. As for the study in general: Material from acute and convalescent COVID-19 was sourced from the United States, Italy and Spain. The cDNA or gDNA used as material had been derived from T cells, B-cell-depleted T cells, or PBMCs.

In the original workflow: Reference gene primer amplification gave nucleated cell count estimates. Using immunoSEQ multiplex PCR, the repertoire was profiled, and TCRdb retains in-frame clones only, with some absent. V and J calls and clone size are those listed in that table; D and trimming were worked out from the DNA. Of some 88,000 clones listed, over 80% are singletons. Trimming stripped 4 bases from V and 0 bases from J, with 8 bases between. The CDR3 has 14 residues. Germline V lookup: CDR1 MRHNA, CDR2 SNTAGT. Material: peripheral blood. The V call is TRBV6-4, the J call TRBJ2-3; no definite D call. The receptor comes from a human donor with active COVID-19. The donor label of this sample is uncertain. CDR3 sequence: CASSAGPSTDTQYF. In DNA form, the CDR3 reads TGTGCCAGCAGTGCCGGTCCCAGCACAGATACGCAGTATTTT.